Presented here are 3 T cell receptor beta chains from one specimen sequenced in a study of beta chain features in type 1 diabetes. Study observations and caveats: Significant though moderate, a shortening of TCRB CDR3s appeared in all four CD4+ subsets of Type 1 diabetes patients.

Their target antigens are unknown. Every isolated RNA sample was fully reverse transcribed, so sequencing captured expressed TCRB transcripts. Only in-frame clones appear in the TCRdb table, and some are missing; sequencing was by immunoSEQ multiplex PCR. The sample yields fewer than 400,000 clones, 7% to 10% seen once. Material: central memory CD4+ T cells from blood. The receptors were gathered from a man aged 30 to 39 with type 1 diabetes.

This clone was observed a handful of times. This chain joins TRBV5-1 and TRBJ1-4; no definite D call. The CDR3 has 13 residues. V lost 4 bases and J 8 bases, leaving 12 bases between the germline ends. Germline V gene sequence: CDR1 SGHRS, CDR2 YFSETQ. The CDR3 DNA follows: TGCGCCAGCAGCGAGGGCTTTAACGAAAAACTGTTTTTT. This codes for CASSEGFNEKLFF.

A few counts support this clone. CDR3 in amino acids: CASSRRTAASTDTQYF. The CDR3 DNA reads as TGCGCCAGCAGCCGCCGGACAGCCGCTAGCACAGATACGCAGTATTTT. The V gene is TRBV4-3, the J gene TRBJ2-3; D may be TRBD1 (6 bases). The CDR3 is made up of 16 amino acids. In germline, CDR1 is LGHNA, CDR2 YSLEER. V lost 4 bases and J 0 bases, leaving 14 bases between the germline ends.

This clone appeared a few times. The V and J genes are TRBV12-2 and TRBJ1-1. TRBV12-2 represents a pseudogene. The CDR3 spans 10 residues. The CDR3, as DNA: TGCGACCTTAGGGACACTGAAGCTTTCTTT. It specifies CDLRDTEAFF.